This T cell receptor (beta chain) was sequenced in a study of CD8 T cells in Susac syndrome. The healthy controls were matched to patients by age and sex. Reverse transcription of roughly 0.5 to 1 ug RNA used random hexamers. TCR beta CDR3 was amplified by immunoSEQ covering 54 Vbeta and 13 Jbeta. MiXCR, run by TCRdb on the immunoSEQ multiplex PCR reads, gives a single entry per CDR3 protein. The sample lists approximately 190,000 distinct CDR3 sequences, roughly 92% occurring once. Germline V gives CDR1 LNHDA, CDR2 SQIVND (reference sequence). V gave up 5 bases and J gave up 3 bases, with 17 bases separating them. This CDR3 is built from 15 residues.

The V gene is TRBV19, the J gene TRBJ2-7; D is possibly TRBD2 (6 bases). This TCR was sampled from a human donor in good health. Input material: CD4+ T cells from PBMCs. CDR3 protein: CASSLGDLGLYEQYF. DNA of the CDR3: TGTGCCAGTAGTCTGGGGGACTTGGGCCTCTACGAGCAGTACTTC.